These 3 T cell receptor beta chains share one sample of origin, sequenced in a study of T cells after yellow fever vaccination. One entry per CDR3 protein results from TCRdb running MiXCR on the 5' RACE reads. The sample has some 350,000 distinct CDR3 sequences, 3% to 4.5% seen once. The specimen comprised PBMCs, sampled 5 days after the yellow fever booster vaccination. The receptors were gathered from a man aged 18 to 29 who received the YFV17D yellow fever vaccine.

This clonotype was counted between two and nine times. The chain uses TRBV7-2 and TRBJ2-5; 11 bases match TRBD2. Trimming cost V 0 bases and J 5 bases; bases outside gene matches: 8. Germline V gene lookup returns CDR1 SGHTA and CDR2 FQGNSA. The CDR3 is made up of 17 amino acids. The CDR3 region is CASSLAHLAGGGETQYF. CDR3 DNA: TGTGCCAGCAGCTTAGCGCACCTAGCGGGGGGAGGGGAGACCCAGTACTTC. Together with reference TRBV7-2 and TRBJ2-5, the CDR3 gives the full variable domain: GAGVSQSPSNKVTEKGKDVELRCDPISGHTALYWYRQSLGQGLEFLIYFQGNSAPDKSGLPSDRFSAERTGGSVSTLTIQRTQQEDSAVYLCASSLAHLAGGGETQYFGPGTRLLVL.

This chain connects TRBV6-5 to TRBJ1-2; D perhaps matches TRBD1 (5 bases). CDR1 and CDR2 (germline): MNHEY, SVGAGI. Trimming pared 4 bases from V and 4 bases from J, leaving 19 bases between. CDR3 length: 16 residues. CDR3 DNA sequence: TGTGCCAGCAGTTCCGGCACCGGGACGGGTACCTATGGCTACACCTTC. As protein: CASSSGTGTGTYGYTF.

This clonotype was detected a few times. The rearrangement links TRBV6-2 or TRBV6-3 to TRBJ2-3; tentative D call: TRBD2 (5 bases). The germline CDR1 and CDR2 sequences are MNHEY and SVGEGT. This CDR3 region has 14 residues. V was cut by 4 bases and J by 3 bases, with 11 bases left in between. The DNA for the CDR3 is TGTGCCAGCAGTTCTAGCCGTCGGACAGATACGCAGTATTTT. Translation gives CASSSSRRTDTQYF.